A selection of T cell receptor beta chains follows, all from one sample in a study of shared clonotypes between healthy human individuals. Data came from immunoSEQ multiplex PCR; TCRdb stores just in-frame clones and leaves some out. Seen here are 2 million to 2.5 million clones, approximately 95% observed once, and the top ten hold about 0.13%. Sequencing was performed on naive CD4+ T cells sorted from blood. Receptors originate from a young man in good health. Each CDR3 is given with its conserved first and last residue. A D gene is named only where the DNA matches it firmly. Size is stated for part of the rows, as once, few or many counts, or as a class when the clone is expanded.

V gene	clone size	J gene	D gene	CDR3 DNA	CDR3 protein
TRBV6-6	.	TRBJ2-7	.	TGTGCCAGCAGTTCGACCCAGGGGGGCTCCTACGAGCAGTACTTC	CASSSTQGGSYEQYF
TRBV2	.	TRBJ1-2	.	TGTGCCAGTGCTGGGCAGGGCTATGGCTACACCTTC	CASAGQGYGYTF
TRBV11-3	.	TRBJ2-2	.	TGTGCCAGCAGAAGGGTCGGTAACACCGGGGAGCTGTTTTTT	CASRRVGNTGELFF
TRBV29-1	few	TRBJ1-1	.	TGCAGCGTTGGCAGGAGCACTGAAGCTTTCTTT	CSVGRSTEAFF
TRBV5-4	.	TRBJ2-3	.	TGTGCCAGCAGCATAAAGGGGGGGACTAGCACAGATACGCAGTATTTT	CASSIKGGTSTDTQYF
TRBV28	.	TRBJ1-5	TRBD1	TGTGCCAGCAGCTGGGACAGGGTAAATCAGCCCCAGCATTTT	CASSWDRVNQPQHF
TRBV27	.	TRBJ1-2	TRBD1	TGTGCCAGCAGTTTAACGGGACAGGGCTGGAATGGCTACACCTTC	CASSLTGQGWNGYTF
TRBV30	.	TRBJ1-4	.	TGTGCCTGGAGGTCCGGACGGAATGAAAAACTGTTTTTT	CAWRSGRNEKLFF
TRBV6-1	once	TRBJ1-5	.	TGTGCCAGCAGTGAAGCGGTCAGCAATCAGCCCCAGCATTTT	CASSEAVSNQPQHF
TRBV6-1	.	TRBJ2-5	.	TGTGCCAGCAGTGAAAGGGGACGCCAAGAGACCCAGTACTTC	CASSERGRQETQYF
TRBV4-1	.	TRBJ2-7	.	TGCGCCAGCAGGGGGGTTAATACCTACGAGCAGTACTTC	CASRGVNTYEQYF
TRBV7-2	.	TRBJ2-5	.	TGTGCCAGCAGCTTAGCCGCGGTCCAAGAGACCCAGTACTTC	CASSLAAVQETQYF
TRBV7-8	.	TRBJ1-6	TRBD1	TGTGCCAGCAGCTTAGTGCAGGGGGAAACACCCCTCCACTTT	CASSLVQGETPLHF
TRBV7-8	.	TRBJ1-2	TRBD1	TGTGCCAGCAGCTTAGCGCTACAGGGGGCGCGAGGCTACACCTTC	CASSLALQGARGYTF
TRBV10-3	.	TRBJ2-7	.	TGTGCCATCAGTGACTATGTGGAGCAGTACTTC	CAISDYVEQYF